The 30 T cell receptor beta chains in this list originate from one sample, sequenced in a study of blood T cell repertoires in COVID-19. Clones were read by immunoSEQ multiplex PCR, and TCRdb kept only the in-frame ones, dropping some. The sample shows 130,000 or so clones, 82% of them seen only once. The source material was peripheral blood. The receptors come from a human donor in a cohort sampled during active COVID-19.

This chain uses TRBV5-6 with TRBJ2-7; a possible D gene is TRBD1 (6 bases). Germline assignment: CDR1 SGHDT and CDR2 YYEEEE. V was pared by 4 bases and J by 2 bases, with 19 bases between. CDR3 size: 16 residues. The CDR3 reads CASSVGTGSFTYEQYF. DNA of the CDR3: TGTGCCAGCAGCGTAGGTACAGGGAGTTTCACCTACGAGCAGTACTTC.

CDR3 DNA sequence: TGCGCCAGCAGCTTGCCAGAGGCGACCCATGAAAAACTGTTTTTT. It encodes CASSLPEATHEKLFF. V gene TRBV5-1 combines with J gene TRBJ1-4; unclear D gene. In germline, CDR1 is SGHRS, CDR2 YFSETQ. This CDR3 spans 15 amino acids. The V end was cut by 1 base, the J end by 6 bases, with 13 bases between.

DNA for the CDR3: TGTGCCAGTAGTAGGCTAGCGGGGGGACGCACCGGGGAGCTGTTTTTT. Its translation: CASSRLAGGRTGELFF. The chain joins TRBV19 to TRBJ2-2; 11 nucleotides match TRBD2. The CDR3 extends over 16 amino acids. Trimming took 4 bases from V and 4 from J; bases not matched to a gene: 5. Per the germline V gene, CDR1 is LNHDA and CDR2 is SQIVND (reference sequence).

V usage is TRBV6-5 and J usage is TRBJ1-1; D is perhaps TRBD1 (6 bases). Germline V gene sequence: CDR1 MNHEY, CDR2 SVGAGI. V was shortened by 7 bases and J by 5 bases, with 11 bases between the two germline ends. CDR3 size: 12 residues. CDR3 in amino acids: CASNLGATEAFF. The CDR3 region has the DNA TGTGCCAGCAACCTGGGGGCAACTGAAGCTTTCTTT.

The chain couples TRBV28 to TRBJ2-5, with D perhaps TRBD1 (5 bases). V lost 7 bases and J lost 5, with 17 bases in between. This CDR3 is built from 14 residues. CDR1 and CDR2 from the germline V gene are MDHEN and SYDVKM. Here the CDR3 DNA reads TGTGCCAGCAACAAACCCCCGGCAGGGGAGACCCAGTACTTC. The encoded protein is CASNKPPAGETQYF.

The CDR3 region is CASSFFPVGREGGANVLTF. In DNA form, the CDR3 reads TGTGCCAGCAGCTTCTTTCCCGTGGGGCGAGAAGGTGGGGCCAACGTCCTGACTTTC. The V and J genes are TRBV11-2 and TRBJ2-6; D is perhaps TRBD1 (5 bases). Deletions cut 3 bases from V and 3 bases from J, with 21 bases between. The V gene's germline CDR1 is SGHAT and CDR2 FQNNGV. The CDR3 length is 19 residues.

This chain uses TRBV5-4 with TRBJ1-2; TRBD1 aligns across 9 bases. The CDR3 spans 14 residues. Germline V gene data show CDR1 as SGHNT and CDR2 as YYREEE (reference sequence). Trimming cost V 4 bases and J 7 bases; bases outside gene matches: 8. The CDR3 region is CASSPDRGQGGYTF. The CDR3 nucleotides are TGTGCCAGCAGCCCCGACAGGGGACAGGGTGGCTACACCTTC.

A single count supports this clone. The rearrangement links TRBV10-1 to TRBJ2-2; D uncertain. The V end lost 2 bases, the J end lost 2 bases, and 9 bases lay between the germline ends. CDR3 size: 15 residues. Germline assignment: CDR1 WNHNN and CDR2 SYGVQD (reference sequence). As DNA, the CDR3 is TGCGCCAGCAGTGAGAATCAAGCTAACACCGGGGAGCTGTTTTTT. It encodes CASSENQANTGELFF.

The V gene is TRBV7-8, the J gene TRBJ2-3; D not resolved. Trimming stripped 1 base from V and 2 bases from J, with 10 bases between. CDR3 length: 15 amino acids. Germline lookup yields CDR1 SGHVS and CDR2 FQNEAQ. This CDR3 reads CASSLDPTNTDTQYF. Written as DNA, the CDR3 is TGTGCCAGCAGCTTAGACCCGACAAACACAGATACGCAGTATTTT.

This clone showed up just once. The chain links TRBV9 to TRBJ2-1; TRBD2 aligns across 10 bases. Trimming removed 1 base from V and 4 bases from J; junction bases left unmatched: 8. The CDR3 extends over 17 amino acids. Per the germline V gene, CDR1 is SGDLS and CDR2 is YYNGEE. The CDR3 DNA follows: TGTGCCAGCAGCGTATTGGGTCAGACTAGCGGGTACAATGAGCAGTTCTTC. Protein: CASSVLGQTSGYNEQFF. Complete variable domain (other parts from reference TRBV9 and TRBJ2-1): DSGVTQTPKHLITATGQRVTLRCSPRSGDLSVYWYQQSLDQGLQFLIQYYNGEERAKGNILERFSAQQFPDLHSELNLSSLELGDSALYFCASSVLGQTSGYNEQFFGPGTRLTVL.

This clone has more than one count but fewer than ten. The CDR3 is CASSRTGASEQYF. In DNA, the CDR3 is TGTGCCAGCAGCAGGACAGGGGCGTCCGAGCAGTACTTC. This chain joins TRBV5-6 and TRBJ2-7; TRBD1 matches at 9 bases. This CDR3 comprises 13 residues. V lost 4 bases to trimming and J lost 6 bases; unmatched junction nucleotides: 5. Germline values: CDR1 SGHDT, CDR2 YYEEEE.

As for this clone: The junction does not match germline at one end; this may be a read error. The chain is built from TRBV18 and TRBJ2-7; D call uncertain. Germline CDR1 is KGHSH and CDR2 is LQKENI. This CDR3 is 12 amino acids long. For the CDR3, the DNA is TGTGCCAGCTCCCCACAGATTGAGGAGCAGTACTTC. As protein: CASSPQIEEQYF.

This chain joins TRBV28 and TRBJ2-2, with D perhaps TRBD2 (5 bases). The germline V and J ends were trimmed by 7 bases and 3 bases, with 12 bases remaining between them. There are 14 residues in the CDR3. In germline, CDR1 is MDHEN, CDR2 SYDVKM. In nucleotides, the CDR3 is TGTGCCAGCACCGCCGGGATCGACACCGGGGAGCTGTTTTTT. This codes for CASTAGIDTGELFF.

The V gene is TRBV19, the J gene TRBJ1-2; 8 nucleotides match TRBD1. Germline V gene lookup returns CDR1 LNHDA and CDR2 SQIVND (reference sequence). Losses at the gene ends were 5 bases for V and 6 bases for J; bases not matched to a gene: 11. This CDR3 spans 15 amino acids. Written as DNA, the CDR3 is TGTGCCAGTAGTTTTTTAGGACAGGGACCCAATGGCTACACCTTC. Translated: CASSFLGQGPNGYTF.

This chain links TRBV5-6 with TRBJ2-5; 10 bases match TRBD2. The CDR3 is made up of 14 amino acids. CDR1 is SGHDT, CDR2 YYEEEE, per germline. Unmatched junction bases numbered 5, after V lost 2 bases and J lost 7 bases. The CDR3 coding sequence is TGTGCCAGCAGCTTTGGAGCGGGGGGGGTGACCCAGTACTTC. Translating gives CASSFGAGGVTQYF.

This clone was found once. The chain couples TRBV6-2 or TRBV6-3 to TRBJ2-4, with D possibly TRBD2 on 5 matching bases. V lost 2 bases and J 9 bases, leaving 14 bases between the germline ends. Per the germline V gene, CDR1 is MNHEY and CDR2 is SVGEGT. The CDR3 consists of 14 residues. The CDR3: CASSYPNRGGIQYF. CDR3 sequence (DNA): TGTGCCAGCAGTTACCCCAATCGGGGTGGCATTCAGTACTTC.

The chain joins TRBV6-5 to TRBJ1-4, with 11 bases matching TRBD1. The V gene's germline CDR1 is MNHEY and CDR2 SVGAGI. The V gene end was trimmed by 1 base and the J gene end by 11 bases; junction bases not matched to a gene: 9. This CDR3 is built from 16 residues. The DNA for the CDR3 is TGTGCCAGCAGTTACTGGGTCCAAGGGACAGGGGGGAAACTGTTTTTT. This translates into CASSYWVQGTGGKLFF.

The rearrangement joins TRBV7-8 to TRBJ2-5, with 7 bases fitting TRBD1. This CDR3 contains 14 residues. Per the germline V gene, CDR1 is SGHVS and CDR2 is FQNEAQ. The V segment lost 4 bases and the J segment 4 bases; nucleotides outside the gene matches: 6. The CDR3 here is CASSSTGLGETQYF. The DNA of the CDR3 is TGTGCCAGCAGCTCGACAGGGTTGGGAGAGACCCAGTACTTC.

V gene TRBV19 combines with J gene TRBJ1-1; no firm D call. V lost 6 bases to trimming and J lost 0 bases, with 17 bases between them. From germline, CDR1 is LNHDA and CDR2 SQIVND (reference sequence). The CDR3 spans 16 residues. CDR3 residues: CASRPLGPGMNTEAFF. For the CDR3, the DNA is TGTGCCAGTAGGCCCTTAGGTCCAGGAATGAACACTGAAGCTTTCTTT.

This chain connects TRBV3-1 (or the pseudogene TRBV3-2) to TRBJ2-1; D is unclear. The CDR3 spans 13 residues. The V gene's germline CDR1 is LGHDT and CDR2 YNNKEL (reference sequence). Trimming left V 4 bases short and J 6 bases short, with 10 bases between. The CDR3 DNA reads TGTGCCAGCAGCCTATCCCCCAGCAATGAGCAGTTCTTC. The encoded protein is CASSLSPSNEQFF.

The chain has TRBV2 and TRBJ2-5; no definite D call. Trimming removed 0 bases from V and 7 bases from J, with 12 bases in between. This CDR3 is 14 amino acids long. CDR1 SNHLY and CDR2 FYNNEI come from the germline V gene. CDR3 sequence (DNA): TGTGCCAGCAGTGAAGCATGGGTTCGCGGGACCCAGTACTTC. It encodes CASSEAWVRGTQYF.

This clone was seen a single time. V gene TRBV4-1 combines with J gene TRBJ2-5, with D unresolved. V was clipped by 4 bases and J by 3 bases, with 12 bases between them. Germline V lookup: CDR1 MGHRA, CDR2 YSYEKL. The CDR3 consists of 14 residues. CDR3 protein: CASSRTPTEETQYF. The DNA for the CDR3 is TGCGCCAGCAGCCGAACCCCGACTGAAGAGACCCAGTACTTC.

CDR3 in amino acids: CASRPGGPNTEAFF. Here the CDR3 DNA reads TGTGCCAGCAGGCCCGGGGGGCCGAACACTGAAGCTTTCTTT. The chain has TRBV11-2 and TRBJ1-1; maybe TRBD1 (6 bases). From germline, CDR1 is SGHAT and CDR2 FQNNGV. The V end was cut by 6 bases, the J end by 1 base, with 12 bases between. The CDR3 consists of 14 residues.

The J gene is TRBJ2-5, the V gene TRBV6-2 or TRBV6-3; 7 bases fit TRBD1. The CDR3 loop spans 14 amino acids. With 4 bases clipped from V and 3 bases from J, the junction kept 5 bases outside the gene matches. The germline V gene has CDR1 MNHEY and CDR2 SVGEGT. This CDR3 is CASSSIDREETQYF. CDR3 coding DNA: TGTGCCAGCAGTTCCATTGACAGGGAAGAGACCCAGTACTTC.

The V and J genes are TRBV5-8 and TRBJ2-7; maybe TRBD1 (5 bases). The CDR3 extends over 11 amino acids. Trimming shortened V by 3 bases and J by 7 bases, and 8 bases separated the two germline ends. Per germline, CDR1 SGHTS and CDR2 YDEGEE. The CDR3 sequence: CASSWGSEQYF. DNA for the CDR3: TGTGCCAGCAGCTGGGGCTCTGAGCAGTACTTC.

The J gene is TRBJ1-6, the V gene TRBV6-2 or TRBV6-3; D gene uncertain. Trimming cost V 2 bases and J 7 bases, with 12 bases left between them. The CDR3 sequence is 15 residues long. Per germline, CDR1 MNHEY and CDR2 SVGEGT. The CDR3 spells CASSYGPRNNSPLHF. The CDR3 nucleotides are TGTGCCAGCAGTTACGGGCCTCGAAACAATTCACCCCTCCACTTT.

V usage is TRBV9 and J usage is TRBJ1-2; D remains unclear. CDR1 SGDLS and CDR2 YYNGEE come from the germline V gene. V was shortened by 0 bases and J by 8 bases, with 11 bases between the two germline ends. The CDR3 contains 13 residues. The CDR3 protein is CASSVEEGFGYTF. The CDR3 DNA reads TGTGCCAGCAGCGTAGAAGAGGGATTCGGCTACACCTTC.

This sequence joins TRBV21-1 and TRBJ1-4. TRBV21-1 represents a pseudogene. This CDR3 region has 15 residues. The CDR3 DNA reads as TGTGCCAGCAGCGGGGAGGGAGAGGAAAATGAAAAACTGTTTTTT. Translation gives CASSGEGEENEKLFF.

This chain connects TRBV19 to TRBJ1-2, with 8 positions matching TRBD1. Trimming cost V 3 bases and J 6 bases; bases outside gene matches: 6. The CDR3 loop spans 14 amino acids. Looked up from germline, CDR1 is LNHDA and CDR2 is SQIVND (reference sequence). The chain's CDR3 is CASSIIVTGDGYTF. In nucleotides, the CDR3 is TGTGCCAGTAGTATTATCGTGACAGGGGATGGCTACACCTTC.

The chain is built from TRBV19 and TRBJ2-3, with a possible D match to TRBD1 (6 bases). Per the germline V gene, CDR1 is LNHDA and CDR2 is SQIVND (reference sequence). The CDR3 runs 16 residues. V dropped 3 bases and J dropped 3 bases, with 16 bases sitting between them. This CDR3 reads CASSMALRGQTDTQYF. CDR3 in DNA: TGTGCCAGTAGTATGGCTTTGAGAGGACAGACAGATACGCAGTATTTT.